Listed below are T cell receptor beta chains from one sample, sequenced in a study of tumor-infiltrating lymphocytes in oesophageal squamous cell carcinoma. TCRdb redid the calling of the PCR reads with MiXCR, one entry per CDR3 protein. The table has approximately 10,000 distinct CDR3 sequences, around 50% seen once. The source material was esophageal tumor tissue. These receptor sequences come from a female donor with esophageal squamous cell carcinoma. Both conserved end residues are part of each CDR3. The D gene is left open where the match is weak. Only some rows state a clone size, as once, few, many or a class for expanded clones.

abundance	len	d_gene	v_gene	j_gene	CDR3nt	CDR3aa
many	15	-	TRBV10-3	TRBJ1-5	TGTGCCATCAGTGAGTCTTCGCTCACCAATCAGCCCCAGCATTTT	CAISESSLTNQPQHF
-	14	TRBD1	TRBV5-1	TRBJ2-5	TGCGCCAGCAGCTTTGGAACAGGGGAAGAGACCCAGTACTTC	CASSFGTGEETQYF
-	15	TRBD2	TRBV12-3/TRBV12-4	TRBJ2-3	TGTGCCAGCAGCGGGATAGCGGGAGGAGCAGATACGCAGTATTTT	CASSGIAGGADTQYF
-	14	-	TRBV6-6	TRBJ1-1	TGTGCCAGCAGTTACTCGACGGGGGGCCACGAAGCTTTCTTT	CASSYSTGGHEAFF
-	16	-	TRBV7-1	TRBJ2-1	TGTGCCAGCAGCCCCATTATAGGGAGGAATCACTATGAGCAGTTCTTC	CASSPIIGRNHYEQFF
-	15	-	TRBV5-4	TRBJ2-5	TGTGCCGGAAGCCCGGAGGGGGCGGGACAAGAGACCCAGTACTTC	CAGSPEGAGQETQYF
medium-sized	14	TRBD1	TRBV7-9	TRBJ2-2	TGTGCCAGCAGCCCCGACAGGGCGACCGGGGAGCTGTTTTTT	CASSPDRATGELFF
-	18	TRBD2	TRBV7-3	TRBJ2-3	TGTGCCAGCAGCTCAACGTCGACTAGCGGGGGGGTTATAGATACGCAGTATTTT	CASSSTSTSGGVIDTQYF
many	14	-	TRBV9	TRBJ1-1	TGTGCCAGCAGCGCCAGGGTTTTGAACACTGAAGCTTTCTTT	CASSARVLNTEAFF
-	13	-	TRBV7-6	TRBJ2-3	TGTGCCAGCAGCTTAGCGGGGGGAGATACGCAGTATTTT	CASSLAGGDTQYF
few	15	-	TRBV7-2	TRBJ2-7	TGTGCCAGCAGCTTGGCATTGGGCCCTCCCTACGAGCAGTACTTC	CASSLALGPPYEQYF
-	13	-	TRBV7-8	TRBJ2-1	TGTGCCAGCAGCCGCGGGTTTATGGATGAGCAGTTCTTC	CASSRGFMDEQFF
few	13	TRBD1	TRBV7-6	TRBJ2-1	TGTGCCAGCAGCTTCGACAGGGACAATGAGCAGTTCTTC	CASSFDRDNEQFF
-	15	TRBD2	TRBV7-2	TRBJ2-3	TGTGCCAGCAGTCAACTAGCGGGAGTCCCAGATACGCAGTATTTT	CASSQLAGVPDTQYF
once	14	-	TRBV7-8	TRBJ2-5	TGTGCCAGCAGCTTAGCGTGGGGAAACACTGAAGCTTTCTTC	CASSLAWGNTEAFF
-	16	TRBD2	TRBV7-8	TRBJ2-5	TGTGCCAGCAGCTTAGCGCCTAGCGGGGGACAAGAGACCCAGTACTTC	CASSLAPSGGQETQYF
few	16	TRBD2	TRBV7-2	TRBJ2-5	TGTGCCAGCAGCTTAGCGTGGCTAGCGGGTCAAGAGACCCAGTACTTC	CASSLAWLAGQETQYF
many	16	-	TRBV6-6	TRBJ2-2	TGTGCCAGCAGTTACGCAGGGTTCGCGAACACCGGGGAGCTGTTTTTT	CASSYAGFANTGELFF
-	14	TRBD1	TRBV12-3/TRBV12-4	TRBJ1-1	TGTGCCAGCAGTACCCAAACAGGGGGGACTGAAGCTTTCTTT	CASSTQTGGTEAFF